These 10 T cell receptor beta chains share one sample of origin, sequenced in a study of response to subunit inactivated influenza vaccine. TCRdb re-analysed the RT-PCR reads in MiXCR, keeping a single row per CDR3 protein. The table has around 150,000 distinct CDR3 sequences, about 11% seen once. Specimen: non-naive T cells sorted from PBMCs, collected 45 days after vaccination. The source is a man aged 50 to 59 who received an inactivated influenza vaccine.

This clonotype was picked up many times. Here the CDR3 reads CSARGGTIYYGYTF. DNA of the CDR3: TGCAGTGCTAGAGGGGGGACGATTTACTATGGCTACACCTTC. The chain couples TRBV20-1 to TRBJ1-2, with D maybe TRBD1 (5 bases). V was pared by 1 base and J by 3 bases, with 12 bases between. The CDR3 contains 14 residues. Germline CDR1 is DFQATT and CDR2 is SNEGSKA (reference sequence).

A few counts support this clonotype. The rearrangement uses TRBV18 and TRBJ2-5, with D uncertain. From germline, CDR1 is KGHSH and CDR2 LQKENI. The CDR3 has 16 amino acids. The germline V and J ends were trimmed by 3 bases and 5 bases, with 19 bases remaining between them. The CDR3 region has the DNA TGTGCCAGCTCACCTAGATACCTGCGTGGGCGGGAGACCCAGTACTTC. It encodes CASSPRYLRGRETQYF.

This clonotype was counted ten times or more. V and J are TRBV4-2 and TRBJ2-7; D may be TRBD2 (5 bases). The length of the CDR3 is 15 residues. Trimming pared 0 bases from V and 6 bases from J, leaving 15 bases between. The germline V gene has CDR1 LGHNA and CDR2 YNFKEQ. CDR3 in DNA: TGTGCCAGCAGCCAAGAAGGGTTGGGAGCGGCCGAGCAGTACTTC. Translating it yields CASSQEGLGAAEQYF.

This clonotype was recorded a few times. The chain combines TRBV6-2 or TRBV6-3 with TRBJ2-7; D might be TRBD2 (6 bases). Germline V CDR1 and CDR2: MNHEY, SVGEGT. This CDR3 comprises 15 residues. The V and J ends lost 6 bases and 3 bases respectively, with 18 bases between them. The chain's CDR3 is CASSPSTWRGYEQYF. The CDR3 DNA is TGTGCCAGCAGCCCCTCCACGTGGAGGGGCTACGAGCAGTACTTC.

This clonotype was seen a handful of times. The V gene is TRBV5-5, the J gene TRBJ1-6; 10 nucleotides match TRBD1. V trimming: 2 bases; J trimming: 5 bases; junction bases outside the gene matches: 1. The CDR3 extends over 15 amino acids. In germline, CDR1 is SGHKS, CDR2 YYEKEE (reference sequence). CDR3 loop: CASSFGTGDNSPLHF. The DNA for the CDR3 is TGTGCCAGCAGCTTCGGGACAGGGGATAATTCACCCCTCCACTTT.

This chain links TRBV19 with TRBJ1-5, with D perhaps TRBD1 (6 bases). The length of the CDR3 is 15 residues. Germline CDR1 and CDR2: LNHDA and SQIVND (reference sequence). Deletions cut 7 bases from V and 0 bases from J, with 13 bases between. This CDR3 is CASNSQGGSNQPQHF. CDR3 sequence (DNA): TGTGCCAGTAATTCACAGGGAGGTAGCAATCAGCCCCAGCATTTT.

This chain joins TRBV4-2 and TRBJ1-6, with D unresolved. The V gene's germline CDR1 is LGHNA and CDR2 YNFKEQ. Trimming shortened V by 4 bases and J by 12 bases, and 22 bases separated the two germline ends. The CDR3 contains 16 residues. CDR3 in DNA: TGTGCCAGCAGCCGCCTAGGAGGACGAACCCCCCAACCCCTCCACTTT. Translation: CASSRLGGRTPQPLHF.

This clonotype was observed a few times. This chain links TRBV5-1 with TRBJ1-6; the match to TRBD1 covers 8 bases. CDR3 length equals 15 residues. From germline, CDR1 is SGHRS and CDR2 YFSETQ. V dropped 4 bases and J dropped 6; count of bases not matched to a gene: 6. The CDR3 bases are TGCGCCAGCAGCCCGACAGGGGAATCTAATTCACCCCTCCACTTT. It specifies CASSPTGESNSPLHF.

The chain combines TRBV7-2 with TRBJ2-5; perhaps D is TRBD1 or TRBD2 (6 bases each). CDR1 and CDR2 (germline): SGHTA, FQGNSA. CDR3 length: 16 residues. The ends were cut back, 1 base at V and 0 bases at J, with 12 bases in the middle. For the CDR3, the DNA is TGTGCCAGCAGCTTAGTGCCGGGGGCCCACCAAGAGACCCAGTACTTC. This translates into CASSLVPGAHQETQYF.

This clonotype was found many times. V and J are TRBV25-1 and TRBJ2-1, with TRBD2 matching 8 bases. Germline V gives CDR1 MGHDK, CDR2 SYGVNS. Trimming cost V 2 bases and J 0 bases; bases outside gene matches: 3. The CDR3 contains 16 residues. CDR3: CASSETSGSSYNEQFF. The CDR3 bases are TGTGCCAGCAGTGAAACCAGCGGGAGCTCCTACAATGAGCAGTTCTTC.